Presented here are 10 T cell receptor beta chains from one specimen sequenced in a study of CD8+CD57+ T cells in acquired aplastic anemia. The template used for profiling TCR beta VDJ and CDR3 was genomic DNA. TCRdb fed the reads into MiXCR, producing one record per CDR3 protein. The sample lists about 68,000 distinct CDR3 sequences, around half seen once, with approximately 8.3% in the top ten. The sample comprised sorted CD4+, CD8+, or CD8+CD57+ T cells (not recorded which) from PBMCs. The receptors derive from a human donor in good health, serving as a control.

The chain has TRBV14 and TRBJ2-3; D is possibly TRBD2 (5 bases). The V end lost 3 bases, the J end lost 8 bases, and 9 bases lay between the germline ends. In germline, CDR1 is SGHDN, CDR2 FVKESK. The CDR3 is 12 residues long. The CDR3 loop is CASSHAGGTQYF. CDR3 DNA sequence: TGTGCCAGCAGCCACGCCGGAGGTACGCAGTATTTT.

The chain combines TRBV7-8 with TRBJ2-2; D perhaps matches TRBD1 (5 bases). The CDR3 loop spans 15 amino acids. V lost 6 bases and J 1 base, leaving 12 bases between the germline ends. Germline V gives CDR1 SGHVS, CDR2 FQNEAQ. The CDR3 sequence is CASRFNTGNTGELFF. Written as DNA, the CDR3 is TGTGCCAGCAGATTTAACACAGGGAACACCGGGGAGCTGTTTTTT.

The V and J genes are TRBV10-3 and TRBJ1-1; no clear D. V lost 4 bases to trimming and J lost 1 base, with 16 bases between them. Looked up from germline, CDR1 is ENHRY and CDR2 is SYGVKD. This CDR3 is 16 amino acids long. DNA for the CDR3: TGTGCCATCAGTGGAACAATTAGCACAGAGAACACTGAAGCTTTCTTT. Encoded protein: CAISGTISTENTEAFF.

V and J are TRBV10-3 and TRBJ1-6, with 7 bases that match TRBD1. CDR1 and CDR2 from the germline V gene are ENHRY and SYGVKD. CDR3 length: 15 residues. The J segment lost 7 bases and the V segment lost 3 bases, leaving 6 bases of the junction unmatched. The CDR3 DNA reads TGTGCCATCAGTGAAGGGACAGCGAAGAATTCACCCCTCCACTTT. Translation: CAISEGTAKNSPLHF.

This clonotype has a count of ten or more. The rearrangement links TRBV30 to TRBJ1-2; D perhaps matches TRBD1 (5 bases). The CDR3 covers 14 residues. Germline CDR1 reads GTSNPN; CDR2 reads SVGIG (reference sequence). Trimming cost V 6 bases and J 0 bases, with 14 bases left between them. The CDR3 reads CACTLTGANYGYTF. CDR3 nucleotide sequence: TGTGCCTGTACACTAACAGGAGCTAACTATGGCTACACCTTC. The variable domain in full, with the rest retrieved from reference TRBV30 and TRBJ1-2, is SQTIHQWPATLVQPVGSPLSLECTVEGTSNPNLYWYRQAAGRGLQLLFYSVGIGQISSEVPQNLSASRPQDRQFILSSKKLLLSDSGFYLCACTLTGANYGYTFGSGTRLTVV.

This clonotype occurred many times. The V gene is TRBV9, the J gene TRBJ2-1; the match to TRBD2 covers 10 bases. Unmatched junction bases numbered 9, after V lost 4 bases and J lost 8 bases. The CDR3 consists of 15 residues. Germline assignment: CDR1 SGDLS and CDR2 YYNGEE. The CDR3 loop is CASSPQGLAGDEQFF. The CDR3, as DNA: TGTGCCAGCAGCCCCCAGGGGCTAGCGGGGGATGAGCAGTTCTTC.

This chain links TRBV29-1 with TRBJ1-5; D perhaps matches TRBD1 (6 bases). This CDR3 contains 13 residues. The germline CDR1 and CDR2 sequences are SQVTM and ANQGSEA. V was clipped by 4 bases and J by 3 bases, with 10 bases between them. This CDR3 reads CSVVDRANQPQHF. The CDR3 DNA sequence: TGCAGCGTTGTGGACAGAGCCAATCAGCCCCAGCATTTT.

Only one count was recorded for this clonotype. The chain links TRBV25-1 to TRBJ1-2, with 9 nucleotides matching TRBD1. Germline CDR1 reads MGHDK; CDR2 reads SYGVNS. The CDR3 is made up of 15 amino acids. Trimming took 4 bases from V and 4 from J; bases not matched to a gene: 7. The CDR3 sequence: CASSAGTGNLYGYTF. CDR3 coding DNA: TGTGCCAGCAGTGCCGGGACAGGGAACCTCTATGGCTACACCTTC.

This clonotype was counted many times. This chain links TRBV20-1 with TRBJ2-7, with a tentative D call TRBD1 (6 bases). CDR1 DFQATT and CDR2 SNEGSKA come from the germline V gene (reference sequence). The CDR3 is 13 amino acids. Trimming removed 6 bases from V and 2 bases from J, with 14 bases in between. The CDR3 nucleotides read TGCAGTGCCAAGGGGGTGGGCACCTACGAGCAGTACTTC. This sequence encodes CSAKGVGTYEQYF.

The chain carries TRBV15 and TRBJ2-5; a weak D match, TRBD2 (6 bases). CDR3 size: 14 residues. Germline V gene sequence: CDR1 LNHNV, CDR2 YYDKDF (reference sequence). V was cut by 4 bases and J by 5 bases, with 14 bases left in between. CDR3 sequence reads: CATSTRNAGETQYF. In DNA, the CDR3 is TGTGCCACCAGCACCAGAAATGCGGGGGAGACCCAGTACTTC.